The T cell receptor (beta chain) described here comes from a study of blood T cells in healthy people across ages. This CDR3 is 18 amino acids long. From germline, CDR1 is MNHEY and CDR2 SMNVEV (reference sequence). The V gene end was trimmed by 0 bases and the J gene end by 0 bases; junction bases not matched to a gene: 9. Together with a sample-barcoded 5' primer, a J-beta primer mix was included in a second PCR lasting roughly 6 to 12 cycles. The yield of each sample was at least 2.5 million CDR3-containing paired-end reads. TCRdb itself ran the 5' RACE reads through MiXCR, one entry per CDR3 protein. The data show fewer than 1,000,000 distinct CDR3 sequences, more than 35% seen once. In the case of this clonotype: Antigen specificity is unknown.

Study-wide results and limits: Using unsorted PBMCs precluded a conclusive naive versus antigen-experienced comparison. Naive CD4+ cell counts and diversity both ran higher in long-lived than in aged donors. Diversity estimates from one million T cells were considered underestimates.

The sequencing input was blood. The chain is built from TRBV27 and TRBJ2-3, with 7 bases identical to TRBD1. This TCR was sampled from an elderly man in good health. The CDR3 region is CASSLSGGVMGSTDTQYF. CDR3 DNA: TGTGCCAGCAGTTTATCAGGGGGCGTGATGGGTAGCACAGATACGCAGTATTTT.